This note documents a single TCR beta chain sequence. Generated by immunoSEQ multiplex PCR, the TCRdb table keeps only in-frame clones and is missing some. Here the sample spans tens of thousands of clones, around nine tenths being singletons. The source of the sample is a study of T cell changes during pregnancy in multiple sclerosis. The CDR3 consists of 14 residues. The germline V gene has CDR1 KGHSH and CDR2 LQKENI. Trimming took 5 bases from V and 7 from J; bases not matched to a gene: 8. The sample was CD4+ T cells from peripheral blood mononuclear cells, taken in the third trimester of pregnancy. This chain links TRBV18 with TRBJ1-5, with 7 positions matching TRBD1. The TCR originated in a female donor in good health, enrolled as a control in a pregnancy study. The CDR3 DNA reads TGTGCCAGCTCAGCGCGACAGGGCAGCCAGCCCCAGCATTTT. This gives the protein CASSARQGSQPQHF. The full variable domain, its missing parts supplied by reference TRBV18 and TRBJ1-5, is NAGVMQNPRHLVRRRGQEARLRCSPMKGHSHVYWYRQLPEEGLKFMVYLQKENIIDESGMPKERFSAEFPKEGPSILRIQQVVRGDSAAYFCASSARQGSQPQHFGDGTRLSIL.